A selection of T cell receptor beta chains follows, all from one sample in a study of shared clonotypes between healthy human individuals. Assay: immunoSEQ multiplex PCR; the TCRdb copy retains only in-frame clones and omits some. This sample has roughly 590,000 clones; roughly 95% occur once, and the top ten carry about 0.11%. Material for sequencing was naive CD8+ T cells sorted from blood. The receptors come from a woman in her thirties in good health. CDR3s leave out the opening cysteine and the closing phenylalanine or tryptophan. Fields, in order: CDR3 length, clone size, V gene, J gene, CDR3 protein. Clone size is not always given. Where it is, it says once, few, many or a class for expanded clones.

12	-	TRBV4-1	TRBJ1-5	ASSQLEGNQPQH
12	once	TRBV19	TRBJ2-4	ASNDSGAKNIQY
13	-	TRBV30	TRBJ2-3	AWSVSSTSTDTQY
12	once	TRBV2	TRBJ2-7	ASSEGDLLYEQY
11	-	TRBV7-6	TRBJ2-1	ASSLAGRDEQF
10	-	TRBV9	-	ASSASGSEQY
14	-	TRBV7-6	TRBJ1-1	ASRSTDMGENTEAF
11	-	TRBV11-2	TRBJ1-1	ASTMGTGISAF
12	-	TRBV27	TRBJ2-7	ASRPGQGSYEQY
14	-	TRBV7-9	TRBJ1-1	ASSSTGDRGLTEAF
13	-	TRBV28	TRBJ1-2	ASSSEGGANYGYT
13	-	TRBV7-9	TRBJ2-1	ASSLEKTGGPEQF
10	-	TRBV25-1	-	ACSLAGREQY
11	-	TRBV10-1	TRBJ1-1	ASSESEYAEAF
12	-	TRBV6-5	TRBJ2-7	ASRSTALGYEQY
10	-	TRBV5-4	TRBJ2-2	ASRGLAGELF
13	-	TRBV7-2	TRBJ2-1	ASSGGAWAYNEQF
12	-	TRBV7-6	TRBJ2-7	ASSLSTIYDEQY
14	-	TRBV7-9	TRBJ1-1	ASSLPQGRGDTEAF
13	-	TRBV5-8	TRBJ2-4	ASSLLRVAKNIQY
16	-	TRBV10-3	TRBJ2-2	AISGGLSLVRNTGELF
14	-	TRBV11-2	TRBJ2-2	ASSTKTGWDTGELF
11	-	TRBV7-6	TRBJ2-7	ASSLGDTHEQY
12	-	TRBV27	TRBJ2-7	ASSLTLGTNEQY
11	-	TRBV30	TRBJ2-1	AWSVGGYNEQF
14	once	TRBV27	TRBJ2-3	ASSLWLAGGKDTQY
10	-	TRBV28	TRBJ2-1	ASSTGTPKQF
14	-	TRBV6-6	TRBJ2-3	ASSYSIGTSTDTQY
12	-	TRBV5-1	TRBJ1-1	ASSSRRDGTEAF
12	-	TRBV5-6	TRBJ2-1	ASSWGTAYNEQF